The 6 T cell receptor beta chains below come from one sample, sequenced in a study of T cells in Graves' hyperthyroidism and ophthalmopathy. Using RNA transcripts as the source, TCR beta CDR3 regions were amplified. An initial round of RT-PCR targeting the TCR CDR3 relied on the HTBI primer set. In TCRdb, the multiplex PCR reads were re-called with MiXCR into one record per CDR3 protein. This table holds hundreds of thousands of distinct CDR3 sequences, about an eighth found once. The sequencing input was blood. All receptors derive from a woman aged 40 to 50 with Graves' ophthalmopathy.

V gene TRBV28 combines with J gene TRBJ1-6; D is unresolved. This CDR3 is built from 15 residues. With 2 bases removed from V and 13 bases from J, the gap between germline ends came to 18 bases. Germline CDR1 and CDR2: MDHEN and SYDVKM. The CDR3 region is CASSLPTEAERPLHF. CDR3 nucleotide sequence: TGTGCCAGCAGTTTACCGACCGAGGCCGAAAGGCCCCTCCACTTT.

This clonotype has only one observation. A clone one base away is much larger, so this may be a read error. The chain combines TRBV18 with TRBJ1-1; D remains unclear. There are 14 residues in the CDR3. Germline values: CDR1 KGHSH, CDR2 LQKENI. CDR3 nucleotides: TGTGCCAGCGCACCACCGCCAGCCCGATTTGAAGCTTTCTTT. Encoded protein: CASAPPPARFEAFF. The complete variable domain, with remaining parts taken from reference TRBV18 and TRBJ1-1, reads NAGVMQNPRHLVRRRGQEARLRCSPMKGHSHVYWYRQLPEEGLKFMVYLQKENIIDESGMPKERFSAEFPKEGPSILRIQQVVRGDSAAYFCASAPPPARFEAFFGQGTRLTVV.

This clonotype was counted many times. The chain carries TRBV2 and TRBJ1-2; D not resolved. The germline CDR1 and CDR2 sequences are SNHLY and FYNNEI. CDR3 length equals 13 residues. Trimming removed 4 bases from V and 2 bases from J, with 8 bases in between. The CDR3 spells CASSVGSNYGYTF. Written as DNA, the CDR3 is TGTGCCAGCAGTGTAGGGTCCAACTATGGCTACACCTTC.

At least ten counts were recorded for this clonotype. V is TRBV28 and J is TRBJ2-3, with a tentative D call TRBD2 (6 bases). Germline CDR1 is MDHEN and CDR2 is SYDVKM. This CDR3 contains 13 residues. Deletions cut 6 bases from V and 7 bases from J, with 14 bases between. CDR3 sequence (DNA): TGTGCCAGCAGGCCTGGGGGGAGGTATACGCAGTATTTT. Its translation is CASRPGGRYTQYF.

This clonotype was detected ten times or more. This chain uses TRBV6-1 with TRBJ2-5; TRBD2 is a possible D gene (6 bases). Germline CDR1 and CDR2: MNHNS and SASEGT. The CDR3 is made up of 15 amino acids. V lost 8 bases to trimming and J lost 5 bases, with 21 bases between them. This CDR3 is CASGRGGMVGETQYF. The CDR3 DNA sequence: TGTGCCAGCGGTCGTGGCGGGATGGTCGGGGAGACCCAGTACTTC.

In this sample, this clonotype turned up a few times. The V gene is TRBV29-1, the J gene TRBJ1-2; D is ambiguous. From germline, CDR1 is SQVTM and CDR2 ANQGSEA. The germline V and J ends were trimmed by 0 bases and 2 bases, with 7 bases remaining between them. This CDR3 has 13 amino acids. The CDR3 sequence is CSVEDSGNYGYTF. In DNA form, the CDR3 reads TGCAGCGTTGAAGACAGTGGGAACTATGGCTACACCTTC.